A single sample is the source of the 18 T cell receptor beta chains below, sequenced in a study of blood T cell repertoires in COVID-19. Some clones are missing from TCRdb's copy, which holds only in-frame ones; the method was immunoSEQ multiplex PCR. The data contain some 120,000 clones, more than 60% of them singletons. The sample was peripheral blood. Source of these receptors: a woman between 70 and 85 years old with acute or convalescent COVID-19.

The chain uses TRBV5-1 and TRBJ2-1, with 9 positions matching TRBD1. The CDR3 totals 15 residues. Germline V gene sequence: CDR1 SGHRS, CDR2 YFSETQ. Losses at the gene ends were 3 bases for V and 4 bases for J; bases not matched to a gene: 5. The CDR3 here is CASSSGQGLYNEQFF. The CDR3, as DNA: TGCGCCAGCAGCTCGGGACAGGGCCTTTACAATGAGCAGTTCTTC.

V gene TRBV10-3 combines with J gene TRBJ1-2; 10 bases line up with TRBD1. The CDR3 is made up of 14 amino acids. The ends lost 6 bases at V and 5 bases at J; junction bases unmatched: 6. CDR1 ENHRY and CDR2 SYGVKD come from the germline V gene. The CDR3 DNA is TGTGCCATCAGGGGGACAGGGGAGGGATATGGCTACACCTTC. Amino acid sequence: CAIRGTGEGYGYTF.

For the CDR3, the DNA is TGTGCCAGCAGTTACTCATCCCTCCAGCCCCAGCATTTT. Translated, it gives CASSYSSLQPQHF. The V gene is TRBV6-2 or TRBV6-3, the J gene TRBJ1-5; no reliable D call. The germline V gene has CDR1 MNHEY and CDR2 SVGEGT. Trimming stripped 0 bases from V and 7 bases from J, with 7 bases between. The CDR3 consists of 13 residues.

This clone was seen repeatedly, ten times or more. The chain links TRBV6-5 to TRBJ2-7; D might be TRBD2 (6 bases). Germline assignment: CDR1 MNHEY and CDR2 SVGAGI. The CDR3 is made up of 15 amino acids. The ends were cut back, 6 bases at V and 6 bases at J, with 21 bases in the middle. The CDR3 sequence: CASRLALGGMSEQYF. CDR3 in DNA: TGTGCCAGCAGACTAGCCTTGGGAGGTATGAGCGAGCAGTACTTC.

This clone was seen only a few times. The chain couples TRBV12-3 or TRBV12-4 to TRBJ1-2; 8 bases match TRBD1. J gave up 7 bases and V 3 bases, and 4 bases lay outside the gene matches. The CDR3 contains 13 residues. Here the CDR3 DNA reads TGTGCCAGCAGTTTTCAGGGGGCTGGTGGCTACACCTTC. Protein: CASSFQGAGGYTF.

This chain links TRBV2 with TRBJ1-3; TRBD1 matches at 8 bases. There are 14 residues in the CDR3. Germline loops: CDR1 SNHLY, CDR2 FYNNEI. The junction had 2 bases not matched to a gene; V was cut back by 6 bases and J by 1 base. CDR3 sequence reads: CASRRTGSGNTIYF. The CDR3, as DNA: TGTGCCAGCAGGAGGACAGGGTCTGGAAACACCATATATTTT.

The DNA of the CDR3 is TGCGCCAGCAGTGCAGGGAACACTGAAGCTTTCTTT. This codes for CASSAGNTEAFF. This chain links TRBV10-1 with TRBJ1-1; D remains ambiguous. This CDR3 region has 12 residues. V lost 4 bases and J lost 1, with 4 bases in between. Per the germline V gene, CDR1 is WNHNN and CDR2 is SYGVQD (reference sequence).

This clone was detected once. This sequence joins TRBV12-3 or TRBV12-4 and TRBJ2-3; 7 nucleotides agree with TRBD2. This CDR3 comprises 13 residues. J lost 4 bases, V lost 8 bases, and 6 bases had no gene match. The CDR3 sequence: CASSVAGSDTQYF. CDR3 bases: TGTGCCAGCTCTGTAGCGGGCTCAGATACGCAGTATTTT.

The chain couples TRBV3-1 (or the pseudogene TRBV3-2) to TRBJ2-1; maybe TRBD2 (7 bases). V was cut by 8 bases and J by 6 bases, with 17 bases left in between. Germline V lookup: CDR1 LGHDT, CDR2 YNNKEL (reference sequence). This CDR3 spans 14 amino acids. CDR3 in amino acids: CASWGGMIANEQFF. Written as DNA, the CDR3 is TGTGCCAGCTGGGGGGGCATGATAGCCAATGAGCAGTTCTTC.

The chain is built from TRBV30 and TRBJ2-2; 7 bases are a match to TRBD1. The CDR3 is 12 residues long. In germline, CDR1 is GTSNPN, CDR2 SVGIG (reference sequence). The V gene end was trimmed by 5 bases and the J gene end by 6 bases; junction bases not matched to a gene: 3. The CDR3 reads CAWGTGAGELFF. CDR3 bases: TGTGCCTGGGGTACAGGGGCCGGGGAGCTGTTTTTT. The whole variable domain, filled in from reference TRBV30 and TRBJ2-2, reads SQTIHQWPATLVQPVGSPLSLECTVEGTSNPNLYWYRQAAGRGLQLLFYSVGIGQISSEVPQNLSASRPQDRQFILSSKKLLLSDSGFYLCAWGTGAGELFFGEGSRLTVL.

This chain connects TRBV27 to TRBJ1-1, with D possibly being TRBD1 (5 bases). V was clipped by 6 bases and J by 8 bases, with 19 bases between them. The CDR3 sequence is 14 residues long. Germline CDR1 reads MNHEY; CDR2 reads SMNVEV (reference sequence). DNA for the CDR3: TGTGCCAGCAGATCTCTAGGGGCTACAAGAGAAGCTTTCTTT. Protein: CASRSLGATREAFF.

The chain has TRBV28 and TRBJ2-1; 7 bases agree with TRBD1. CDR1 is MDHEN and CDR2 is SYDVKM in the germline V gene. The length of the CDR3 is 14 residues. Losses at the gene ends were 8 bases for V and 4 bases for J; bases not matched to a gene: 8. CDR3 residues: CASEYRDSYNEQFF. The CDR3 DNA reads TGTGCCAGCGAGTACCGGGACAGTTACAATGAGCAGTTCTTC.

The rearrangement uses TRBV16 and TRBJ1-4; D is uncertain. V was shortened by 2 bases and J by 1 base, with 5 bases between the two germline ends. Germline loops: CDR1 KGHSY, CDR2 FQNENV. There are 14 residues in the CDR3. Here the CDR3 reads CASSQGLTNEKLFF. The CDR3 region has the DNA TGTGCCAGCAGCCAAGGGCTAACTAATGAAAAACTGTTTTTT.

The chain combines TRBV4-1 with TRBJ2-1; 16 bases fit TRBD2. The CDR3 contains 19 residues. Germline V gene sequence: CDR1 MGHRA, CDR2 YSYEKL. The junction had 13 bases not matched to a gene; V was cut back by 3 bases and J by 8 bases. The CDR3 spells CASSHIEPGLAGGSYEQFF. The CDR3 DNA sequence: TGCGCCAGCAGCCATATCGAACCGGGACTAGCGGGAGGGAGCTATGAGCAGTTCTTC.

V and J are TRBV6-5 and TRBJ2-7; 8 bases line up with TRBD2. The germline V gene has CDR1 MNHEY and CDR2 SVGAGI. The J segment lost 2 bases and the V segment lost 6 bases, leaving 9 bases of the junction unmatched. The CDR3 has 15 residues. The CDR3 region is CASRKSGSVTYEQYF. The CDR3 bases are TGTGCCAGCAGAAAGAGCGGGAGCGTGACCTACGAGCAGTACTTC.

The genes are TRBV3-1 (or the pseudogene TRBV3-2) and TRBJ2-1, with unresolved D. Germline CDR1 LGHDT, CDR2 YNNKEL (reference sequence). Trimming removed 4 bases from V and 0 bases from J, with 10 bases in between. The CDR3 sequence is 15 residues long. In DNA form, the CDR3 reads TGTGCCAGCAGCCCCAGTCCCAGCTCCTACAATGAGCAGTTCTTC. Protein product: CASSPSPSSYNEQFF.

The chain combines TRBV6-5 with TRBJ2-1; possible D gene TRBD1, 6 bases. CDR1 is MNHEY and CDR2 is SVGAGI in the germline V gene. Trimming took off 6 bases at V and 6 bases at J, with 15 bases between the two ends. The CDR3 loop spans 14 amino acids. This CDR3 reads CASSRYREGNEQFF. The CDR3, as DNA: TGTGCCAGCAGCCGTTACAGGGAAGGCAATGAGCAGTTCTTC.

This chain connects TRBV5-8 to TRBJ2-7; possibly TRBD2 for D (5 bases). The CDR3 runs to 12 residues. CDR1 and CDR2 (germline): SGHTS, YDEGEE. V lost 4 bases and J lost 5, with 10 bases in between. The CDR3 region has the DNA TGTGCCAGCAGCCCGGCGGAGGACGAGCAGTACTTC. Amino acids: CASSPAEDEQYF.